This T cell receptor beta chain was identified during a study of T cells in women clearing cervical HPV infection. Across the study: Cases' blood sampling followed lesion detection by median roughly 150 days (90 to 200).

The CDR3 sequence is 14 residues long. The V end lost 7 bases, the J end lost 4 bases, and 16 bases lay between the germline ends. Germline CDR1 and CDR2: SGHRS and YFSETQ. Findings and caveats of the study: CIN3+ cases had significantly higher TCR richness than controls; evenness did not differ.

To note about this clone: Its antigen remains unidentified. The CDR3 end lies 3 residues beyond the end of the read and is filled in from the germline J gene.

TCRdb's table, derived via immunoSEQ multiplex PCR, lists solely in-frame clones and lacks some. The sample table includes tens of thousands of clones. The sequenced material came from blood buffy coat. The receptor was derived from a woman aged 18 to 75 with a cervical HPV16 infection that either progressed to CIN3+ or cleared (not recorded which). V and J are TRBV5-1 and TRBJ2-3; maybe TRBD1 (5 bases). The part of the CDR3 DNA that was read is TGCGCCAGCGGCGCAGGGCAGGTGGCAGATACG. Translated, it gives CASGAGQVADT. In full, the CDR3 reads CASGAGQVADTQYF. The complete variable domain, with remaining parts taken from reference TRBV5-1 and TRBJ2-3, reads KAGVTQTPRYLIKTRGQQVTLSCSPISGHRSVSWYQQTPGQGLQFLFEYFSETQRNKGNFPGRFSGRQFSNSRSEMNVSTLELGDSALYLCASGAGQVADTQYFGPGTRLTVL.